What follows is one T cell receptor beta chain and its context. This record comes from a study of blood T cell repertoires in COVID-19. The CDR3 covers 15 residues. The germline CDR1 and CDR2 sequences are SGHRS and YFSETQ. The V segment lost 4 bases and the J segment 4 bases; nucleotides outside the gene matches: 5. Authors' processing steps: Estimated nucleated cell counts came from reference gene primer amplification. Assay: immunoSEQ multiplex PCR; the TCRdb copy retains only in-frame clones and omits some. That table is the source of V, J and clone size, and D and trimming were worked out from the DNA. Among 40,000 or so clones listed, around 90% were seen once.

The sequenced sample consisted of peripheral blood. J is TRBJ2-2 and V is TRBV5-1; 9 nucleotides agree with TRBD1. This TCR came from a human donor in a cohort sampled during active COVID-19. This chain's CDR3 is CASSPQGAGTGELFF. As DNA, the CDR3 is TGCGCCAGCAGCCCACAGGGGGCGGGCACCGGGGAGCTGTTTTTT.